This paragraph covers one TCR beta chain sequence. Its target is not known. The CDR3 consists of 14 residues. V lost 6 bases and J 5 bases, leaving 11 bases between the germline ends. Germline V gene sequence: CDR1 MNHEY, CDR2 SMNVEV (reference sequence). This record belongs to a study of T cell responses to AZD1222 COVID-19 vaccine. Here immunoSEQ multiplex PCR was the method, and the copy in TCRdb shows in-frame clones only, minus some. The table records approximately 80,000 clones, just under 90% of them present only once. Findings of the study overall: Increases in Spike-specific TCR breadth and depth were seen after two AZD1222 doses.

The source material was peripheral blood, sampled on day 0 of AZD1222 vaccination. The clonotype was recovered from an adult in good health. The chain joins TRBV27 to TRBJ1-6; D not resolved. This chain's CDR3 is CASSLETNNSPLHF. The CDR3 bases are TGTGCCAGCAGCCTAGAAACTAATAATTCACCCCTCCACTTT.